This paragraph covers one T cell receptor beta chain sequence. The antigen remains unidentified. This CDR3 comprises 15 residues. V was pared by 5 bases and J by 2 bases, with 16 bases between. Germline V gene data show CDR1 as SGHRS and CDR2 as YFSETQ. These data come from a study of identical twins. Findings of the study overall: For zero-insertion analyses, partial confounding could come from invariant MAIT and iNKT cells. There were fewer insertions in abundant cord blood beta clonotypes, but memory repertoires showed no such pattern.

TCRdb called the 5' RACE reads again in MiXCR, with one record for every CDR3 protein. The sample shows around 1.7 million distinct CDR3 sequences, around 29% of them seen only once. The specimen sequenced was cord blood. The clonotype was recovered from a newborn girl in good health. The rearrangement links TRBV5-1 to TRBJ1-1; D possibly corresponds to TRBD1 (6 bases). For the CDR3, the DNA is TGCGCCAGCAGTCCCAGGGGTATGAGAAACACTGAAGCTTTCTTT. Its translation is CASSPRGMRNTEAFF.